The rows below give T cell receptor beta chains drawn from one sample of a study of shared clonotypes between healthy human individuals. Data came from immunoSEQ multiplex PCR; TCRdb stores just in-frame clones and leaves some out. This repertoire shows about 120,000 clones, roughly two thirds found once; its top ten account for 24%. Sequenced input: memory CD8+ T cells sorted from blood. These receptors all come from a woman in her twenties or thirties in good health. The CDR3 runs from the conserved cysteine through the conserved F or W. Fields, in order: J gene, D gene, V gene, clone size, CDR3 DNA, CDR3 protein. A D gene is named only where the DNA matches it firmly. Some rows mark clone size as missing; the rest say once, few, many or name a class of expanded clone.

j_call: TRBJ2-4
d_call: NA
v_call: TRBV6-6
clone_size: NA
cdr3_nt: TGTGCCAGCACCGGTAAAAACATTCAGTACTTC
cdr3_aa: CASTGKNIQYF

j_call: TRBJ2-6
d_call: NA
v_call: TRBV25-1
clone_size: few
cdr3_nt: TGTGCCAGCAGTGAATTTGAAGGGAGTCCCCCGGGGGCCAACGTCCTGACTTTC
cdr3_aa: CASSEFEGSPPGANVLTF

j_call: TRBJ2-3
d_call: NA
v_call: TRBV9
clone_size: NA
cdr3_nt: TGTGCCAGCAGCGTTTGGGGGTCTGCGGCAGATACGCAGTATTTT
cdr3_aa: CASSVWGSAADTQYF

j_call: TRBJ2-3
d_call: TRBD1
v_call: TRBV5-1
clone_size: NA
cdr3_nt: TGCGCCAGCAGCTTGGAAACAGGGGGCTTCACAGATACGCAGTATTTT
cdr3_aa: CASSLETGGFTDTQYF

j_call: TRBJ2-5
d_call: TRBD2
v_call: TRBV27
clone_size: once
cdr3_nt: TGTGCCAGCCGCGGGAGATTGAACCAAGAGACCCAGTACTTC
cdr3_aa: CASRGRLNQETQYF

j_call: TRBJ2-1
d_call: NA
v_call: TRBV5-1
clone_size: NA
cdr3_nt: TGCGCCAGCAGCTTGATAGGGAATGAGCAGTTCTTC
cdr3_aa: CASSLIGNEQFF

j_call: TRBJ2-1
d_call: NA
v_call: TRBV21-1
clone_size: NA
cdr3_nt: TGTGCCAGCAGTCTCCTTACTTGGTTTGGTGAGCAGTTCTTC
cdr3_aa: CASSLLTWFGEQFF

j_call: TRBJ1-5
d_call: TRBD1
v_call: TRBV7-8
clone_size: NA
cdr3_nt: TGTGCCAGCAGCCGGGACAGGGGGCTTACGAGCAATCAGCCCCAGCATTTT
cdr3_aa: CASSRDRGLTSNQPQHF

j_call: TRBJ1-5
d_call: NA
v_call: TRBV30
clone_size: NA
cdr3_nt: TGTGCCTGGAGTGCTCAGGGCGAGCAGCCCCAGCATTTT
cdr3_aa: CAWSAQGEQPQHF

j_call: TRBJ2-7
d_call: NA
v_call: TRBV27
clone_size: few
cdr3_nt: TGTGCCAGCAGTACTAGCTCCTACGAGCAGTACTTC
cdr3_aa: CASSTSSYEQYF

j_call: TRBJ2-2
d_call: TRBD2
v_call: TRBV6-6
clone_size: once
cdr3_nt: TGTGCCAGCAGCCCGGCGGGAGTATGGACCGGGGAGCTGTTTTTT
cdr3_aa: CASSPAGVWTGELFF

j_call: TRBJ2-7
d_call: NA
v_call: TRBV27
clone_size: few
cdr3_nt: TGTGCCAGCAGTTATCAGGGGCCCCGGGGGGAGCAGTACTTC
cdr3_aa: CASSYQGPRGEQYF

j_call: TRBJ2-7
d_call: NA
v_call: TRBV19
clone_size: NA
cdr3_nt: TGTGCCAGTAGGGTCACTACGGGGGCCTACGAGCAGTACTTC
cdr3_aa: CASRVTTGAYEQYF

j_call: TRBJ2-3
d_call: TRBD1
v_call: TRBV10-1
clone_size: few
cdr3_nt: TGCGCCAGCAGCGCCGGGACAGGGCACACAGATACGCAGTATTTT
cdr3_aa: CASSAGTGHTDTQYF

j_call: TRBJ2-7
d_call: NA
v_call: TRBV6-4
clone_size: NA
cdr3_nt: TGTGCCAGCAGTGTTACTTTGGGCTACGAGCAGTACTTC
cdr3_aa: CASSVTLGYEQYF

j_call: TRBJ1-4
d_call: NA
v_call: TRBV28
clone_size: few
cdr3_nt: TGTGCCAGCAGGGACCCGTTTATTTATGAAAAACTGTTTTTT
cdr3_aa: CASRDPFIYEKLFF

j_call: TRBJ2-1
d_call: TRBD2
v_call: TRBV11-2
clone_size: NA
cdr3_nt: TGTGCCAGCAGCTTAGTATTTAGGCTAGCGGCCTACAATGAGCAGTTCTTC
cdr3_aa: CASSLVFRLAAYNEQFF

j_call: TRBJ2-7
d_call: NA
v_call: TRBV7-9
clone_size: NA
cdr3_nt: TGTGCCAGCAGCTTCGGGGGACTCTACGAGCAGTACTTC
cdr3_aa: CASSFGGLYEQYF

j_call: TRBJ2-7
d_call: NA
v_call: TRBV29-1
clone_size: NA
cdr3_nt: TGCAGCGTGCGCGCCGGGACCAGCGGAGTAGAGCAGTACTTC
cdr3_aa: CSVRAGTSGVEQYF

j_call: TRBJ1-3
d_call: TRBD1
v_call: TRBV13
clone_size: NA
cdr3_nt: TGTGCCAGCAGCTACGACAGGGCTGAAAACACCATATATTTT
cdr3_aa: CASSYDRAENTIYF

j_call: TRBJ2-1
d_call: NA
v_call: TRBV9
clone_size: once
cdr3_nt: TGTGCCAGCAGCGTAGCAGGAATTGCTACAATGCAGCAGTTCTTC
cdr3_aa: CASSVAGIATMQQFF

j_call: TRBJ2-7
d_call: NA
v_call: TRBV14
clone_size: NA
cdr3_nt: TGTGCCAGCAGCCCGCGGGACTCCCGGACACACGAGCAGTACTTC
cdr3_aa: CASSPRDSRTHEQYF

j_call: TRBJ1-5
d_call: NA
v_call: TRBV5-4
clone_size: NA
cdr3_nt: TGTGCCAGCAGCCTGGGGGGCGGGGCAGGTCAGCCCCAGCATTTT
cdr3_aa: CASSLGGGAGQPQHF

j_call: TRBJ2-3
d_call: NA
v_call: TRBV7-6
clone_size: NA
cdr3_nt: TGTGCCAGCAGCTTAGCTTGGGCCACCCGTGTCCCCACAGATACGCAGTATTTT
cdr3_aa: CASSLAWATRVPTDTQYF

j_call: TRBJ2-7
d_call: NA
v_call: TRBV2
clone_size: NA
cdr3_nt: TGTGCCAGCAAATTTGTCAACGAGCAGTACTTC
cdr3_aa: CASKFVNEQYF

j_call: TRBJ2-2
d_call: NA
v_call: TRBV25-1
clone_size: NA
cdr3_nt: TGTGCCAGCAGTGAAGGGGGCAGAGACACCGGGGAGCTGTTTTTT
cdr3_aa: CASSEGGRDTGELFF

j_call: TRBJ2-1
d_call: TRBD1
v_call: TRBV6-5
clone_size: once
cdr3_nt: TGTGCCAGCAGTCCAATCGACAGGGGGGATGAGCAGTTCTTC
cdr3_aa: CASSPIDRGDEQFF

j_call: TRBJ2-1
d_call: NA
v_call: TRBV13
clone_size: NA
cdr3_nt: TGTGCCAGCAGCTTCGGGACCCCTGGGGTCAATGAGCAGTTCTTC
cdr3_aa: CASSFGTPGVNEQFF

j_call: TRBJ1-5
d_call: TRBD1
v_call: TRBV4-2
clone_size: NA
cdr3_nt: TGTGCCAGCAGCCAAACCGGGACAGGGGGCCGACAGCCCCAGCATTTT
cdr3_aa: CASSQTGTGGRQPQHF